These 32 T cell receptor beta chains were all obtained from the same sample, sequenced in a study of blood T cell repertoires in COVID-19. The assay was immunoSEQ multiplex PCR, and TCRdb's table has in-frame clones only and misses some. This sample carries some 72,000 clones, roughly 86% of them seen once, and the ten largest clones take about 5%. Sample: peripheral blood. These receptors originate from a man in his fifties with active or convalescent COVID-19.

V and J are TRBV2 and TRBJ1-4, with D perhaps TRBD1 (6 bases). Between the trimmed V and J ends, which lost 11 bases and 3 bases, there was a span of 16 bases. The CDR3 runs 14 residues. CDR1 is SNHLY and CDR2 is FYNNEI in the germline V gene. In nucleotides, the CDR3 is TGTGCCGGACGGGAGGACAGCTCTAATGAAAAACTGTTTTTT. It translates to CAGREDSSNEKLFF.

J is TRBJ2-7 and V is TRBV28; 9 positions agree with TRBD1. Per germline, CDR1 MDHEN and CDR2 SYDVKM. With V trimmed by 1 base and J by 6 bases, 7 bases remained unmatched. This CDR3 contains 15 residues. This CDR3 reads CASSLSGTGRGEQYF. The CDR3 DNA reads TGTGCCAGCAGTTTATCAGGGACAGGGAGAGGCGAGCAGTACTTC. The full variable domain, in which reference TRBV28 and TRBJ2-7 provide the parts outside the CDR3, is DVKVTQSSRYLVKRTGEKVFLECVQDMDHENMFWYRQDPGLGLRLIYFSYDVKMKEKGDIPEGYSVSREKKERFSLILESASTNQTSMYLCASSLSGTGRGEQYFGPGTRLTVT.

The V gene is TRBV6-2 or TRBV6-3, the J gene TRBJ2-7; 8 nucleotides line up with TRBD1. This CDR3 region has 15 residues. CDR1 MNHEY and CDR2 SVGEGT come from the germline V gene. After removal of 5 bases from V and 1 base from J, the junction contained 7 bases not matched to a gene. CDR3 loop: CASSLPGTGSYEQYF. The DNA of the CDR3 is TGTGCCAGCAGTCTCCCCGGGACAGGTTCCTACGAGCAGTACTTC.

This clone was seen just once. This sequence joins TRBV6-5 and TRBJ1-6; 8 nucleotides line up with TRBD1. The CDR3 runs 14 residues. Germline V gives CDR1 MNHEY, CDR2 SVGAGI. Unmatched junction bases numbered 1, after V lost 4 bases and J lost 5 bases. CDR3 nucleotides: TGTGCCAGCAGTTTGGACAGGGATAATTCACCCCTCCACTTT. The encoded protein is CASSLDRDNSPLHF.

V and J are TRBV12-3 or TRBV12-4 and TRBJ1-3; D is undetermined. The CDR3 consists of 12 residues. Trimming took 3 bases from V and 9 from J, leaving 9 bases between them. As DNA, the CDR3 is TGTGCCAGCAGTTTCCGCCCGAGCACCATATATTTT. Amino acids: CASSFRPSTIYF.

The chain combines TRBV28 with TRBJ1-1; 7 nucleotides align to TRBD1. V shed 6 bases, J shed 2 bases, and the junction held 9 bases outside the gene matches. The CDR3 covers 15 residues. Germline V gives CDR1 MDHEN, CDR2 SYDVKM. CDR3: CASRVPTGVNTEAFF. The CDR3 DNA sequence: TGTGCCAGCAGAGTCCCAACAGGGGTCAACACTGAAGCTTTCTTT.

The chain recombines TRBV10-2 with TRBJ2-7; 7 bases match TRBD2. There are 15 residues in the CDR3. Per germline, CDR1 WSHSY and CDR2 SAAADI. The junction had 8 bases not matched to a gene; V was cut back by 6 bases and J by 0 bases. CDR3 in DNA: TGCGCCAGCAGCCCCCGGCGGGGGAGCTCCTACGAGCAGTACGTC. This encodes CASSPRRGSSYEQYV.

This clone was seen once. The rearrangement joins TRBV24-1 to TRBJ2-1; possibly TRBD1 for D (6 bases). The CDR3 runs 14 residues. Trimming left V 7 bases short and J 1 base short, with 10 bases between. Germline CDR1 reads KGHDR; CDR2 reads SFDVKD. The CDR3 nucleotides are TGTGCCACCAGCTCCGACAGGTCCTACAATGAGCAGTTCTTC. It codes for CATSSDRSYNEQFF.

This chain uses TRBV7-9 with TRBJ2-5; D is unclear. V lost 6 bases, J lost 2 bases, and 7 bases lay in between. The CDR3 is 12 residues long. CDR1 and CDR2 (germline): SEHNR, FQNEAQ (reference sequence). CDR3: CASSRSQETQYF. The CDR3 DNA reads TGTGCCAGCAGTAGATCGCAAGAGACCCAGTACTTC. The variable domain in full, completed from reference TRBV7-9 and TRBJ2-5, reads DTGVSQNPRHKITKRGQNVTFRCDPISEHNRLYWYRQTLGQGPEFLTYFQNEAQLEKSRLLSDRFSAERPKGSFSTLEIQRTEQGDSAMYLCASSRSQETQYFGPGTRLLVL.

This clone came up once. CDR3 amino acids: CASSPRWGDTDTQYF. The CDR3 DNA reads TGTGCCAGCAGCCCCCGTTGGGGGGACACAGATACGCAGTATTTT. This chain joins TRBV4-2 and TRBJ2-3; a weak D match, TRBD2 (6 bases). With 4 bases removed from V and 2 bases from J, the gap between germline ends came to 13 bases. Germline V lookup: CDR1 LGHNA, CDR2 YNFKEQ. The CDR3 sequence is 15 residues long.

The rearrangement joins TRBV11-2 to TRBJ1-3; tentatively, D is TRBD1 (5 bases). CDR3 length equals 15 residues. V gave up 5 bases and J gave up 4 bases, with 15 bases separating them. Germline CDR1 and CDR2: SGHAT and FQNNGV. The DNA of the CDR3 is TGTGCCAGCAGCCCTCAGGGCGGAGGGGGAAACACCATATATTTT. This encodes CASSPQGGGGNTIYF.

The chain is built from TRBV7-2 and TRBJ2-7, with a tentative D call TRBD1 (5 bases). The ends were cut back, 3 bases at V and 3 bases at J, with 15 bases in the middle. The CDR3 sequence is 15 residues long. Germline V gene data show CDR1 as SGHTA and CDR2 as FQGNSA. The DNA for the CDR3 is TGTGCCAGCAGCTTTAAGGCCGACAGTGTCTACGAGCAGTACTTC. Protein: CASSFKADSVYEQYF.

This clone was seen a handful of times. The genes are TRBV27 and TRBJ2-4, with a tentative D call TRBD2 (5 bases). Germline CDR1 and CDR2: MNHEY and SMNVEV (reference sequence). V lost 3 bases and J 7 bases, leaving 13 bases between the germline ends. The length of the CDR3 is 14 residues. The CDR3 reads CASSFGPEGNIQYF. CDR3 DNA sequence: TGTGCCAGCAGTTTCGGGCCCGAGGGCAACATTCAGTACTTC.

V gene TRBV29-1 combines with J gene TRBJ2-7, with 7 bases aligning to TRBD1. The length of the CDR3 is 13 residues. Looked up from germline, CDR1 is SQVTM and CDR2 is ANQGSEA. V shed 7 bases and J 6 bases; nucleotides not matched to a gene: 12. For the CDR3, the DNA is TGCAGCGCTAGCCCGACAGGGTCAGGCGAGCAGTACTTC. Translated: CSASPTGSGEQYF.

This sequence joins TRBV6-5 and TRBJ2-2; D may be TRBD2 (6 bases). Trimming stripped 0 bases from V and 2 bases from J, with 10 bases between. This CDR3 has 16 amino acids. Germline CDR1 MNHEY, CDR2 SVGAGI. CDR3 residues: CASSYSTGTNTGELFF. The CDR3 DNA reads TGTGCCAGCAGTTACTCGACTGGGACTAACACCGGGGAGCTGTTTTTT.

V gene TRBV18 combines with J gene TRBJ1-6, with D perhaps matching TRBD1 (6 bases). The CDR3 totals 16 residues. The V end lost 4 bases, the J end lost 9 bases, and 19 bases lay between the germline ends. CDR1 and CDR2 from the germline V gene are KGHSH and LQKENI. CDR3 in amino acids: CASSLQDSGFSSPLHF. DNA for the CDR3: TGTGCCAGCTCACTCCAGGACAGTGGGTTCAGTTCACCCCTCCACTTT.

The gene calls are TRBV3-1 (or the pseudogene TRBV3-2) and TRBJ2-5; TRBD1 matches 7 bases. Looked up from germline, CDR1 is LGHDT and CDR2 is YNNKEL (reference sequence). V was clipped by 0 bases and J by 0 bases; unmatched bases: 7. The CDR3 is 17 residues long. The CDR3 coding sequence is TGTGCCAGCAGCCAAGACGTAGGGGGCCCGTACCAAGAGACCCAGTACTTC. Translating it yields CASSQDVGGPYQETQYF.

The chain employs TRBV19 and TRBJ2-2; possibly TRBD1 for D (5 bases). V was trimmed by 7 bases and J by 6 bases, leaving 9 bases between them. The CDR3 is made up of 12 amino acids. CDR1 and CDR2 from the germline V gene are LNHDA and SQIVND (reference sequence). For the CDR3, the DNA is TGTGCCAGTACCCTGACAGCCGGGGAGCTGTTTTTT. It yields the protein CASTLTAGELFF. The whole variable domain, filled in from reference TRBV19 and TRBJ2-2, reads DGGITQSPKYLFRKEGQNVTLSCEQNLNHDAMYWYRQDPGQGLRLIYYSQIVNDFQKGDIAEGYSVSREKKESFPLTVTSAQKNPTAFYLCASTLTAGELFFGEGSRLTVL.

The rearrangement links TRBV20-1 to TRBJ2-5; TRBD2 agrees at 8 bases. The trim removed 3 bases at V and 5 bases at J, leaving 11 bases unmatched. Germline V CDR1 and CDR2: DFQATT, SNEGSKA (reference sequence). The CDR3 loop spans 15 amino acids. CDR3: CSASHSGGPLETQYF. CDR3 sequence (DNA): TGCAGTGCTAGTCACAGCGGGGGCCCGTTGGAGACCCAGTACTTC.

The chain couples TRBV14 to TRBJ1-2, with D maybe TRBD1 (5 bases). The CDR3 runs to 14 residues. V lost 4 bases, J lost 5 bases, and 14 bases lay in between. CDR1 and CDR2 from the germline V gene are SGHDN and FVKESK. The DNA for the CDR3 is TGTGCCAGCAGCCCCCACCAGGGTGGGTATGGCTACACCTTC. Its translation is CASSPHQGGYGYTF.

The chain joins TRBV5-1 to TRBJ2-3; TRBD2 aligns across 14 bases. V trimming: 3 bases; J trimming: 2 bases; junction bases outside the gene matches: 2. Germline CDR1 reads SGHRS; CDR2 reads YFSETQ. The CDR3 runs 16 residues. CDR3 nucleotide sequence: TGCGCCAGCAGCTGGACTAGCGGGGGGCCCACAGATACGCAGTATTTT. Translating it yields CASSWTSGGPTDTQYF.

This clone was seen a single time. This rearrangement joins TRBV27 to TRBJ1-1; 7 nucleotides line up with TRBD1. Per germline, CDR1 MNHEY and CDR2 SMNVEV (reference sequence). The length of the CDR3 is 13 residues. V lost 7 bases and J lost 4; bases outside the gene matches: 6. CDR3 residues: CASTGGGGTEAFF. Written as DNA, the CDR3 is TGTGCCAGCACAGGAGGGGGCGGCACTGAAGCTTTCTTT.

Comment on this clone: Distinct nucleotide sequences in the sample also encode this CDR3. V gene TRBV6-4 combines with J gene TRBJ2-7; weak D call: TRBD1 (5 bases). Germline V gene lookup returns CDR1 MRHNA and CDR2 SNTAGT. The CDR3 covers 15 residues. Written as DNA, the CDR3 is TGTGCCAGCAGTAAAATGATACAGGCAACCCACGAGCAGTACGTT. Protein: CASSKMIQATHEQYV.

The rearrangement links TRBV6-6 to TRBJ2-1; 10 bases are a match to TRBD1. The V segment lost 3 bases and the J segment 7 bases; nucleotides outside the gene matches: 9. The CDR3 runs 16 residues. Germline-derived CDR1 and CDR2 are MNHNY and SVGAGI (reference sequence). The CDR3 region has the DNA TGTGCCAGCAGTTATCCCCAAGGACAGGGGGGTAATGAGCAGTTCTTC. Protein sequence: CASSYPQGQGGNEQFF.

The CDR3 reads CATSESWSGAEAFF. CDR3 nucleotide sequence: TGTGCCACCAGTGAGAGCTGGTCAGGGGCTGAAGCTTTCTTT. V and J are TRBV24-1 and TRBJ1-1; the D gene is possibly TRBD1 (6 bases). Germline V gene data show CDR1 as KGHDR and CDR2 as SFDVKD. V lost 4 bases, J lost 6 bases, and 14 bases lay in between. The CDR3 loop spans 14 amino acids.

The chain's CDR3 is CSAQNTGELFF. CDR3 DNA sequence: TGCAGCGCTCAGAACACCGGGGAGCTGTTTTTT. V and J are TRBV29-1 and TRBJ2-2; D is uncertain. Germline V gene data show CDR1 as SQVTM and CDR2 as ANQGSEA. The CDR3 runs 11 residues. Between the trimmed V and J ends, which lost 7 bases and 1 base, there was a span of 4 bases.

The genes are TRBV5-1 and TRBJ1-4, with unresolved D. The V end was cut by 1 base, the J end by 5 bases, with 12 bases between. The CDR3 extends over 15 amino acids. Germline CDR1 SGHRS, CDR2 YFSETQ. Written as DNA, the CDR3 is TGCGCCAGCAGCTTGCCGCCCCCACGGAATGAAAAACTGTTTTTT. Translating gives CASSLPPPRNEKLFF. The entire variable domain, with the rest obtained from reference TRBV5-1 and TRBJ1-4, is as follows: KAGVTQTPRYLIKTRGQQVTLSCSPISGHRSVSWYQQTPGQGLQFLFEYFSETQRNKGNFPGRFSGRQFSNSRSEMNVSTLELGDSALYLCASSLPPPRNEKLFFGSGTQLSVL.

The chain's CDR3 is CASSAQETQYF. The CDR3 nucleotides are TGTGCCAGCAGTGCTCAAGAGACCCAGTACTTC. The genes are TRBV2 and TRBJ2-5; unclear D gene. CDR1 SNHLY and CDR2 FYNNEI come from the germline V gene. V was shortened by 4 bases and J by 2 bases, with 2 bases between the two germline ends. The CDR3 contains 11 residues.

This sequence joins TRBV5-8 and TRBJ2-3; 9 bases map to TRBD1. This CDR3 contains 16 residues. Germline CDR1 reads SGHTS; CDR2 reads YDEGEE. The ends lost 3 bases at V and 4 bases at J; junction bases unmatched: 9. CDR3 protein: CASSSGTGLGADTQYF. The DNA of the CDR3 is TGTGCCAGCAGCTCGGGGACAGGGCTGGGGGCAGATACGCAGTATTTT.

The CDR3 region is CASSPPGDNQPQHF. CDR3 coding DNA: TGTGCCAGCTCACCACCAGGGGACAATCAGCCCCAGCATTTT. V and J are TRBV18 and TRBJ1-5; perhaps TRBD1 as D (5 bases). With 0 bases removed from V and 3 bases from J, the gap between germline ends came to 6 bases. The V gene's germline CDR1 is KGHSH and CDR2 LQKENI. The CDR3 is 14 residues long.

CDR3 loop: CASSLGNRGSNQPQHF. Here the CDR3 DNA reads TGTGCCAGCAGCTTAGGCAACAGGGGAAGCAATCAGCCCCAGCATTTT. V usage is TRBV11-2 and J usage is TRBJ1-5; 7 nucleotides agree with TRBD1. Looked up from germline, CDR1 is SGHAT and CDR2 is FQNNGV. CDR3 size: 16 residues. Unmatched junction bases numbered 4, after V lost 1 base and J lost 1 base.

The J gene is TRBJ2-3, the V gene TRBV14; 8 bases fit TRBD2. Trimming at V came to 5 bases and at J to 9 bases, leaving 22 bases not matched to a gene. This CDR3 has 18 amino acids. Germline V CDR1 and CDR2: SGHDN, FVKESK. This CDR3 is CASSEGFLIGGALTTQYF. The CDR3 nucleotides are TGTGCCAGCAGCGAGGGATTCCTGATCGGGGGGGCCTTGACAACGCAGTATTTT.